This note documents a single T cell receptor beta chain sequence. Produced via immunoSEQ multiplex PCR; TCRdb's table is partial and in-frame only. The repertoire holds 90,000 to 100,000 clones, with less than 85% as singletons. The CDR3 consists of 14 residues. Germline CDR1 and CDR2: KGHSH and LQKENI. Trimming shortened V by 3 bases and J by 6 bases, and 13 bases separated the two germline ends. This specimen belongs to a study of control samples from healthy donors and cancer patients. The TCR comes from a man aged 65 to 79 with lung cancer. The sample was PBMCs. This chain uses TRBV18 with TRBJ2-3; D gene uncertain. The CDR3 DNA follows: TGTGCCAGCTCACCGGGTTTCCCAGAGGATACGCAGTATTTT. Protein sequence: CASSPGFPEDTQYF.